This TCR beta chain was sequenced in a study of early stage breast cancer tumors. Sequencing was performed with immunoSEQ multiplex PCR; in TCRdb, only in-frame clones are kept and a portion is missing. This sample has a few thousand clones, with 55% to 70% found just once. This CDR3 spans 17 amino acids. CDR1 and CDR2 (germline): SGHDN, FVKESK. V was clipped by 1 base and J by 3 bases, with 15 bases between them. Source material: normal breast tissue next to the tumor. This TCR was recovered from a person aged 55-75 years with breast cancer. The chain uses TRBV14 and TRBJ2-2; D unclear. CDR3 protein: CASSQGTEKVYTGELFF. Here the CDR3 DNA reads TGTGCCAGCAGCCAAGGCACGGAGAAGGTGTACACCGGGGAGCTGTTTTTT. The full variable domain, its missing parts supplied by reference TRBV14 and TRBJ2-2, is EAGVTQFPSHSVIEKGQTVTLRCDPISGHDNLYWYRRVMGKEIKFLLHFVKESKQDESGMPNNRFLAERTGGTYSTLKVQPAELEDSGVYFCASSQGTEKVYTGELFFGEGSRLTVL.